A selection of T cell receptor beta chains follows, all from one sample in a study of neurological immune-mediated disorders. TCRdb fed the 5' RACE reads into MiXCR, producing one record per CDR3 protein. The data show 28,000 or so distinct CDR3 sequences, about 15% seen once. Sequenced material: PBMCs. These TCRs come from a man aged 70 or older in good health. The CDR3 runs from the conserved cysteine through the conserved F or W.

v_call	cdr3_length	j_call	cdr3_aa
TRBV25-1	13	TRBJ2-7	CASSGDSPYEQYF
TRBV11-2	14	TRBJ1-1	CASSFRTGATEAFF
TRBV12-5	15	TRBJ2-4	CASGASRDSKNIQYF
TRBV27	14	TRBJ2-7	CASSPLLTSYEQYF
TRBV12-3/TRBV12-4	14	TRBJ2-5	CASSLGYQEETQYF
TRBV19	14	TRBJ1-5	CASSILQFNQPQHF
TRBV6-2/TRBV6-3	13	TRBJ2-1	CAIGDSSYNEQFF
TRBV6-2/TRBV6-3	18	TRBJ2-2	CASSYSGTGQVGTGELFF
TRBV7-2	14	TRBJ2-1	CASSSRGGYNEQFF
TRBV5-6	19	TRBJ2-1	CASSLGGTAPGLAGDEQFF
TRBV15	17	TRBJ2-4	CATSRDSAWGVENIQYF
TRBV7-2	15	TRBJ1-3	CASSLVGLSGNTIYF
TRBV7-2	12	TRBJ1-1	CASSFLGQRAFF
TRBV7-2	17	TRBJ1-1	CASSWRGTLLVATEAFF
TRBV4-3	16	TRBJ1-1	CASTYSRRSVGSMAFF
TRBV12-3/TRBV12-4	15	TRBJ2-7	CASSRPGTGLSEQYF
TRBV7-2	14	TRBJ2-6	CASSSNNGANVLTF
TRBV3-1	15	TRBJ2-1	CASSQEDSYYNEQFF
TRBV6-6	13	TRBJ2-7	CASSPGTAYEQYF
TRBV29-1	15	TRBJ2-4	CSVEKGGSGKNIQYF
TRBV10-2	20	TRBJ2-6	CASSEERLGQGSSGANVLTF
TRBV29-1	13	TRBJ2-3	CSLTSGFTDTQYF
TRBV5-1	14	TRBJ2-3	CDSSLGQETDTQYF
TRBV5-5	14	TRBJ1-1	CASSLVPGDTEAFF
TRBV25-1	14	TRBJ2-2	CASSDFWGTGELFF
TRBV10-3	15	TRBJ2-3	CAISDSGGPTDTQYF
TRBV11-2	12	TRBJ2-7	CASSLRSYEQYF
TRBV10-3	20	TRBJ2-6	CAISEPSPGQVTSGANVLTF
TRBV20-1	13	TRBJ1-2	CSAREGAGVGYTF
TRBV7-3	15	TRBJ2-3	CASSFRQGGTDTQYF
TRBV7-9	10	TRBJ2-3	CASSSDTQYF
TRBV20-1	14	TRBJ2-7	CSARDDRGSYEQYF
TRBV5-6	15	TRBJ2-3	CASSTRTAKTDTQYF
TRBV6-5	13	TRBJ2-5	CASGRLDQETQYF
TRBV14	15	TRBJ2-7	CASSQAGTGGYEQYF
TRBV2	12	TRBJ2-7	CASSRGAGEQYF
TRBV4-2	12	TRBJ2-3	CASNDHQGTQYF
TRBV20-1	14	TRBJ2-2	CSARGQKNTGELFF
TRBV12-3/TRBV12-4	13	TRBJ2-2	CASSPGVAGELFF
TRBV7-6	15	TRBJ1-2	CASSLGWQGLGGYTF
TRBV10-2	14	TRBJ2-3	CASSSRTGTDTQYF
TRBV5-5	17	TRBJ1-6	CASSLFEGDISNSPVHF
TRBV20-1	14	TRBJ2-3	CSARVTGRTDTQYF